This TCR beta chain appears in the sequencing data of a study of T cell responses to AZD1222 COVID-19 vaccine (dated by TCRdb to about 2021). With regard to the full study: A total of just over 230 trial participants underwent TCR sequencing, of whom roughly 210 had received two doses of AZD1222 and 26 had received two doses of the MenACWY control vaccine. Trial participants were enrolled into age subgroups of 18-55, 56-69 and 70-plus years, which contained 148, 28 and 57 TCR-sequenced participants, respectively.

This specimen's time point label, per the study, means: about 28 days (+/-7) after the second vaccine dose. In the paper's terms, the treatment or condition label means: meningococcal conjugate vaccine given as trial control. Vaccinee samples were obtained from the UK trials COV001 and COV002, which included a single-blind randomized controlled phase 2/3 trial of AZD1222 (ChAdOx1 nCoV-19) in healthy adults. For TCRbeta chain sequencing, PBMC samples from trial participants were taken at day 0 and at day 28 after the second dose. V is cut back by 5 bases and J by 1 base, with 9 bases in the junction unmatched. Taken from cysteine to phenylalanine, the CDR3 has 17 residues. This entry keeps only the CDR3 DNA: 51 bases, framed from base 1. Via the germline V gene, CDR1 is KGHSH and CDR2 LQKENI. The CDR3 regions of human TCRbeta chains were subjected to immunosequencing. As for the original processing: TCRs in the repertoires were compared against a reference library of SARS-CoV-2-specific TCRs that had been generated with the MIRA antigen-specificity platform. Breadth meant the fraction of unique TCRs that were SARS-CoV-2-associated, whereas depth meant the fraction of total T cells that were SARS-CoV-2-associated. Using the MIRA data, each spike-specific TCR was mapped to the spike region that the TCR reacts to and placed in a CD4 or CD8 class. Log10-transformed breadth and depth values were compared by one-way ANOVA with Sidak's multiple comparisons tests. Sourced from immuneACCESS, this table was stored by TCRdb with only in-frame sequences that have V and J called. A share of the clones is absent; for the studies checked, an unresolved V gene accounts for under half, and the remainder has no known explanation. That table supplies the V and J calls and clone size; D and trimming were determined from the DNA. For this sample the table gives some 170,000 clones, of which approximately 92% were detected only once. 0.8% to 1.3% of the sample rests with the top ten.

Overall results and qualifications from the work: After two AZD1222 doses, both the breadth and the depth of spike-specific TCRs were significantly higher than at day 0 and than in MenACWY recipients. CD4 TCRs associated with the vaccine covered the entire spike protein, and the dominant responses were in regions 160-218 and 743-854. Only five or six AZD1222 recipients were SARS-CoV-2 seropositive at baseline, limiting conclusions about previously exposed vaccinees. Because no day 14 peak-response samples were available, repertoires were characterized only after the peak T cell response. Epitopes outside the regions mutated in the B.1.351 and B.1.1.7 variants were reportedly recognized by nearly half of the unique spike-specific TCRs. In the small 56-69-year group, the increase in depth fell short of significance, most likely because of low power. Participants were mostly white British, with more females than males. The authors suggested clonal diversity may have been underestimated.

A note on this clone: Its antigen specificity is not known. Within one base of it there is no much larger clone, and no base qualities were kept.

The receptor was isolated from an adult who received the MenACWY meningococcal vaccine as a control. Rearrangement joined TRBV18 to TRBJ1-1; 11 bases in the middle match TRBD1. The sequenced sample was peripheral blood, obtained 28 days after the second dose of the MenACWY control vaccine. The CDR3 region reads CASSIRWDRGENTEAFF. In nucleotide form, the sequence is TGTGCCAGCTCAATCCGCTGGGACAGGGGGGAGAACACTGAAGCTTTCTTT.